A single sample gave rise to the 26 T cell receptor gamma chains below, sequenced in a study of human gamma delta and Vdelta1 T cells. These receptors are not linked to any known antigen. TCRdb re-called the PCR reads using CATT. The repertoire holds almost 9,000 gamma-chain clones, with around 45% as singletons. The sequenced sample consisted of Vdelta1 gamma-delta T cells from blood grown in culture (DOT cells). The receptor source for this set is a human donor in good health.

The chain has TRGV3 and TRGJP2. The J segment lost 5 bases and the V segment lost 1 base, leaving 16 bases of the junction unmatched. Germline V CDR1 and CDR2: VTNTFY, YDVSTARD (reference sequence). The CDR3 loop spans 18 amino acids. CDR3 nucleotides: TGTGCCACCTGGGACAGACCTTTCCGCGGGAAAAGTGATTGGATCAAGACGTTT. Its protein product is CATWDRPFRGKSDWIKTF.

The chain recombines TRGV2 with TRGJP2. This CDR3 has 13 residues. Trimming at V came to 1 base and at J to 4 bases, leaving 0 bases not matched to a gene. Germline CDR1 is EGSNGY and CDR2 is YDSYNSKV. The DNA for the CDR3 is TGTGCCACCTGGGACGGTAGTGATTGGATCAAGACGTTT. This sequence encodes CATWDGSDWIKTF.

V and J are TRGV8 and TRGJ1 or TRGJ2. Per the germline V gene, CDR1 is VENAVY and CDR2 is YDSYNSRV. The CDR3 runs to 13 residues. The V segment lost 3 bases and the J segment 2 bases; nucleotides outside the gene matches: 4. Written as DNA, the CDR3 is TGTGCCACCTGGGATGGTTATTATTATAAGAAACTCTTT. Protein product: CATWDGYYYKKLF.

This clone occurred once. The chain couples TRGV2 to TRGJP2. The CDR3 sequence is 16 residues long. Germline CDR1 reads EGSNGY; CDR2 reads YDSYNSKV. After removal of 0 bases from V and 6 bases from J, the junction contained 10 bases not matched to a gene. In DNA, the CDR3 is TGTGCCACCTGGGACGGGCCTTATGGTCGTGATTGGATCAAGACGTTT. Residues: CATWDGPYGRDWIKTF.

This chain joins TRGV4 and TRGJ1 or TRGJ2. Germline CDR1 is EGSTGY and CDR2 is YDSYTSSV. The length of the CDR3 is 13 residues. The V segment lost 1 base and the J segment 5 bases; nucleotides outside the gene matches: 5. The CDR3 DNA is TGTGCCACCTGGGATGGTTTGCATTATAAGAAACTCTTT. Encoded protein: CATWDGLHYKKLF.

J is TRGJ1 or TRGJ2 and V is TRGV2. The CDR3 has 14 amino acids. V shed 0 bases, J shed 4 bases, and the junction held 6 bases outside the gene matches. Germline CDR1 is EGSNGY and CDR2 is YDSYNSKV. CDR3 sequence reads: CATWDGPEYYKKLF. The CDR3 nucleotides read TGTGCCACCTGGGACGGGCCGGAATATTATAAGAAACTCTTT.

The genes are TRGV10 and TRGJP1. TRGV10 is flagged as an ORF with uncertain function. The CDR3 sequence is 14 residues long. V dropped 8 bases and J dropped 10; count of bases not matched to a gene: 14. The CDR3 sequence: CAAWDKGCNWFKIF. The CDR3 coding sequence is TGTGCTGCGTGGGATAAGGGGTGTAATTGGTTCAAGATATTT.

There are a few counts of this clone. The chain combines TRGV8 with TRGJP2. The CDR3 covers 11 residues. CDR1 VENAVY and CDR2 YDSYNSRV come from the germline V gene. The V segment lost 6 bases and the J segment 8 bases; nucleotides outside the gene matches: 3. CDR3 loop: CATWTDWIKTF. For the CDR3, the DNA is TGTGCCACCTGGACCGATTGGATCAAGACGTTT.

This clone was picked up one time. The chain joins TRGV9 to TRGJ1 or TRGJ2. The germline V gene has CDR1 GITISATS and CDR2 ISYDGTV (reference sequence). The CDR3 has 12 residues. Trimming took 0 bases from V and 12 from J; bases not matched to a gene: 8. The CDR3 DNA is TGTGCCTTGTGGGAGGTGTCAGTGGGGAAACTCTTT. Residues: CALWEVSVGKLF.

This clone came up a few times. Other DNA sequences in this sample translate to the same CDR3. This chain connects TRGV8 to TRGJP2. V lost 5 bases to trimming and J lost 3 bases; unmatched junction nucleotides: 3. CDR1 VENAVY and CDR2 YDSYNSRV come from the germline V gene. The CDR3 length is 13 residues. In DNA, the CDR3 is TGTGCCACCTGGGGACGTAGTGATTGGATCAAGACGTTT. This encodes CATWGRSDWIKTF.

The chain employs TRGV4 and TRGJ1 or TRGJ2. This CDR3 spans 14 amino acids. The germline V gene encodes CDR1 EGSTGY and CDR2 YDSYTSSV. J gave up 0 bases and V 4 bases, and 6 bases lay outside the gene matches. CDR3 region: CATWDGKNYYKKLF. DNA for the CDR3: TGTGCCACCTGGGACGGAAAGAATTATTATAAGAAACTCTTT.

This clone has more than one count but fewer than ten. This chain uses TRGV5 with TRGJ1 or TRGJ2. CDR1 and CDR2 (germline): VINAFY, YDVSNSKD. The CDR3 sequence is 15 residues long. The junction had 5 bases not matched to a gene; V was cut back by 0 bases and J by 0 bases. CDR3 DNA: TGTGCCACCTGGGACAGGCCTTCGAATTATTATAAGAAACTCTTT. It codes for CATWDRPSNYYKKLF.

This clone was found a few times. The sample has other DNA sequences that encode this CDR3 too. The chain employs TRGV4 and TRGJ1 or TRGJ2. Germline values: CDR1 EGSTGY, CDR2 YDSYTSSV. J gave up 3 bases and V 0 bases, and 5 bases lay outside the gene matches. CDR3 length: 14 amino acids. The CDR3 DNA follows: TGTGCCACCTGGGATGGGCCCCGTTATTATAAGAAACTCTTT. Its protein is CATWDGPRYYKKLF.

This rearrangement joins TRGV9 to TRGJ1 or TRGJ2. The CDR3 is made up of 15 amino acids. The V gene end was trimmed by 3 bases and the J gene end by 8 bases; junction bases not matched to a gene: 16. In germline, CDR1 is GITISATS, CDR2 ISYDGTV (reference sequence). CDR3 residues: CALWEPPGLSNKKLF. The CDR3 region has the DNA TGTGCCTTGTGGGAGCCGCCCGGGCTTTCAAATAAGAAACTCTTT.

Only a few counts were recorded for this clone. With a much larger clone just one base away, this may be a read error. J is TRGJ1 or TRGJ2 and V is TRGV8. This CDR3 comprises 13 residues. Germline V lookup: CDR1 VENAVY, CDR2 YDSYNSRV. CDR3 residues: CATWDPNYYKKLF. In nucleotides, the CDR3 is TGTGCCACTTGGGATCCGAATTATTATAAGAAACTCTTT.

This clone has only one observation. The chain joins TRGV2 to TRGJP1. This CDR3 spans 13 amino acids. Germline-derived CDR1 and CDR2 are EGSNGY and YDSYNSKV. Losses at the gene ends were 2 bases for V and 4 bases for J; bases not matched to a gene: 1. Here the CDR3 reads CATWDVTGWFKIF. The CDR3 DNA reads TGTGCCACCTGGGACGTCACTGGTTGGTTCAAGATATTT.

This chain links TRGV3 with TRGJ1 or TRGJ2. This CDR3 contains 12 residues. Per germline, CDR1 VTNTFY and CDR2 YDVSTARD (reference sequence). Trimming removed 1 base from V and 8 bases from J; junction bases left unmatched: 5. The CDR3 reads CATWDRADKKLF. In DNA form, the CDR3 reads TGTGCCACCTGGGACAGAGCTGATAAGAAACTCTTT.

To note about this clone: The sample has other DNA sequences that encode this CDR3 too. The rearrangement joins TRGV8 to TRGJ1 or TRGJ2. The CDR3 spans 12 residues. Germline V CDR1 and CDR2: VENAVY, YDSYNSRV. The J segment lost 5 bases and the V segment lost 3 bases, leaving 4 bases of the junction unmatched. CDR3 loop: CATWDSDYKKLF. CDR3 DNA sequence: TGTGCCACCTGGGATTCTGATTATAAGAAACTCTTT.

As for this clone: This CDR3 is also generated by other DNA sequences in the sample. The chain links TRGV8 to TRGJP1. V lost 0 bases, J lost 8 bases, and 0 bases stayed unmatched. CDR1 VENAVY and CDR2 YDSYNSRV come from the germline V gene. This CDR3 region has 12 residues. The CDR3: CATWDRGWFKIF. The CDR3 DNA follows: TGTGCCACCTGGGATAGGGGTTGGTTCAAGATATTT.

V and J are TRGV8 and TRGJP2. The trim removed 0 bases at V and 3 bases at J, leaving 10 bases unmatched. Germline CDR1 reads VENAVY; CDR2 reads YDSYNSRV. This CDR3 has 17 amino acids. The CDR3 spells CATWDRHAHGSDWIKTF. The CDR3 region has the DNA TGTGCCACCTGGGATAGGCACGCTCATGGTAGTGATTGGATCAAGACGTTT.

The rearrangement uses TRGV2 and TRGJP. The CDR3 runs 18 residues. The V gene's germline CDR1 is EGSNGY and CDR2 YDSYNSKV. V shed 2 bases, J shed 3 bases, and the junction held 7 bases outside the gene matches. In DNA, the CDR3 is TGTGCCACCTGGGACGCCCCCCAGCAAGAGTTGGGCAAAAAAATCAAGGTATTT. This encodes CATWDAPQQELGKKIKVF.

In its sample, this clone was seen a few times. A much larger clone sits a single nucleotide away, making a read error possible. The same CDR3 can be traced to other DNA sequences in this sample. This sequence joins TRGV4 and TRGJ1 or TRGJ2. With 0 bases clipped from V and 4 bases from J, the junction kept 0 bases outside the gene matches. CDR3 length: 12 residues. Germline CDR1 and CDR2: EGSTGY and YDSYTSSV. The CDR3 loop is CATWDGYYKKLF. In DNA form, the CDR3 reads TGTGCCACCTGGGATGGGTATTATAAGAAACTCTTT.

The chain joins TRGV9 to TRGJP. The CDR3 is 15 residues long. CDR1 and CDR2 from the germline V gene are GITISATS and ISYDGTV (reference sequence). V dropped 2 bases and J dropped 6; count of bases not matched to a gene: 1. The CDR3 bases are TGTGCCTTGTGGGAGGCAGAGTTGGGCAAAAAAATCAAGGTATTT. This gives the protein CALWEAELGKKIKVF.

Turning to this clone: Given a much more abundant clone one base away, this may be a read error. V gene TRGV3 combines with J gene TRGJ1 or TRGJ2. Per germline, CDR1 VTNTFY and CDR2 YDVSTARD (reference sequence). The CDR3 consists of 13 residues. V lost 0 bases to trimming and J lost 4 bases; unmatched junction nucleotides: 3. CDR3 region: CATWDRRYYKKLF. DNA of the CDR3: TGTGCCACCTGGGACAGGCGATATTATAAGAAACTCTTT.

The V gene is TRGV8, the J gene TRGJ1 or TRGJ2. In germline, CDR1 is VENAVY, CDR2 YDSYNSRV. CDR3 size: 11 residues. V was clipped by 0 bases and J by 8 bases; unmatched bases: 1. As DNA, the CDR3 is TGTGCCACCTGGGATAGGAATAAGAAACTCTTT. Its translation is CATWDRNKKLF.

In the case of this clone: Within the sample, other DNA sequences also encode this same CDR3. The V gene is TRGV9, the J gene TRGJ1 or TRGJ2. From germline, CDR1 is GITISATS and CDR2 ISYDGTV (reference sequence). The trim removed 1 base at V and 0 bases at J, leaving 3 bases unmatched. This CDR3 comprises 14 residues. The CDR3 loop reads CALWEVRNYYKKLF. In nucleotides, the CDR3 is TGTGCCTTGTGGGAGGTCCGGAATTATTATAAGAAACTCTTT.